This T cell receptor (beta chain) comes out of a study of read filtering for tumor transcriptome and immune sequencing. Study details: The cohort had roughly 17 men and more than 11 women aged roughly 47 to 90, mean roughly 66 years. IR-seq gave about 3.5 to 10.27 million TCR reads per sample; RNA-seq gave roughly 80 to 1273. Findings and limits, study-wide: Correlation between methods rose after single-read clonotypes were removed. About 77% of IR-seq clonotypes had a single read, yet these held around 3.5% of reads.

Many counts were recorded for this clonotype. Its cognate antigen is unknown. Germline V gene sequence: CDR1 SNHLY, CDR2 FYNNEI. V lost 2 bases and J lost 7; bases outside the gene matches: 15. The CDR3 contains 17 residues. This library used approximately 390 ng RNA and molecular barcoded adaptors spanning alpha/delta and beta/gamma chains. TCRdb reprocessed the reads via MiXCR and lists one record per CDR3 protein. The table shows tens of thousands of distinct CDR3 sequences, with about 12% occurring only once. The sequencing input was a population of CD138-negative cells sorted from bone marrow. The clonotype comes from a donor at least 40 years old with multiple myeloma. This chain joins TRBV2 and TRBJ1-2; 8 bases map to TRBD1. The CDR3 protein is CASSEMAGGAVKGGYTF. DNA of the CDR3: TGTGCCAGCAGTGAAATGGCAGGGGGCGCGGTTAAAGGTGGCTACACCTTC.